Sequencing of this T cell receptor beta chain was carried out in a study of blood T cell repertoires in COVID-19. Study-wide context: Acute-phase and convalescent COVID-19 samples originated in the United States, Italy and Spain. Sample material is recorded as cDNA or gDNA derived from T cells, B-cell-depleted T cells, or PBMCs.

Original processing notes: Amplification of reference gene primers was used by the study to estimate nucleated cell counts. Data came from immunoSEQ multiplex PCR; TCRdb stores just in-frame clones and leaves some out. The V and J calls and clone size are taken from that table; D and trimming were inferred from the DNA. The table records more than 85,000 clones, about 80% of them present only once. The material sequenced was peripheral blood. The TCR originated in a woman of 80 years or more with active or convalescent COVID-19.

CDR3 DNA sequence: TGCGCCAGCAGTGCGGGACAAACCTATGGCTACACCTTC. Its translation is CASSAGQTYGYTF. This chain connects TRBV10-1 to TRBJ1-2; tentatively, D is TRBD1 (6 bases). V lost 4 bases and J lost 4, with 10 bases in between. Germline V CDR1 and CDR2: WNHNN, SYGVQD (reference sequence). The CDR3 contains 13 residues.